One sample yielded the 19 T cell receptor beta chains listed below, sequenced in a study of Ad26.COV2.S vaccination and SARS-CoV-2 variants. Libraries were prepared by immunoSEQ multiplex PCR; TCRdb keeps only in-frame clonotypes and omits some of them. The sample shows more than 300,000 clones, around 89% of them seen only once. The treatment denotes: about 20 received Ad26.COV2.S at low or high dose, single or two shots; several received placebo; per-sample allocation not given. The investigators took samples on day 63 after the first vaccine or placebo injection. Here the sequenced sample was peripheral blood, taken in a trial of Ad26.COV2.S vaccine versus placebo. Source of these receptors: a person aged 18-60 years who received the Ad26.COV2.S COVID-19 vaccine or a placebo.

V is TRBV9 and J is TRBJ1-1; possible D gene TRBD1, 5 bases. The germline CDR1 and CDR2 sequences are SGDLS and YYNGEE. The CDR3 runs 12 residues. Trimming took 0 bases from V and 6 from J, leaving 6 bases between them. The DNA of the CDR3 is TGTGCCAGCAGCGTAGTGACAGCTGAAGCTTTCTTT. Residues: CASSVVTAEAFF.

The J gene is TRBJ2-2, the V gene TRBV23-1; TRBD1 matches at 7 bases. TRBV23-1 is placed among ORFs of uncertain function. V lost 4 bases to trimming and J lost 1 base; unmatched junction nucleotides: 6. CDR3 length: 16 amino acids. In nucleotides, the CDR3 is TGCGCCAGCAGTCCCTGGGACAGAAAGAACACCGGGGAGCTGTTTTTT. Protein product: CASSPWDRKNTGELFF.

The J gene is TRBJ1-5, the V gene TRBV2; TRBD1 matches at 10 bases. CDR3 size: 16 residues. In germline, CDR1 is SNHLY, CDR2 FYNNEI. The ends lost 6 bases at V and 0 bases at J; junction bases unmatched: 5. The CDR3 sequence is CASRDRGIYSNQPQHF. CDR3 nucleotides: TGTGCCAGCAGGGACAGGGGGATCTATAGCAATCAGCCCCAGCATTTT.

The V and J genes are TRBV10-3 and TRBJ1-6; D is unclear. V dropped 2 bases and J dropped 5 bases, with 7 bases sitting between them. Germline CDR1 ENHRY, CDR2 SYGVKD. The CDR3 extends over 14 amino acids. The CDR3 reads CAISEAGNNSPLHF. CDR3 nucleotides: TGTGCCATCAGTGAGGCGGGAAATAATTCACCCCTCCACTTT.

The rearrangement joins TRBV28 to TRBJ1-4; possibly TRBD1 for D (5 bases). CDR1 is MDHEN and CDR2 is SYDVKM in the germline V gene. V was clipped by 5 bases and J by 6 bases, with 16 bases between them. The CDR3 has 15 residues. As DNA, the CDR3 is TGTGCCAGCAGTCCCTTGGGAGGGGTTTATGAAAAACTGTTTTTT. Amino acid sequence: CASSPLGGVYEKLFF.

CDR3 nucleotide sequence: TGTGCCAGCACCGTAACCGCGGGAACCGGGGAGCTGTTTTTT. Translating it yields CASTVTAGTGELFF. This chain links TRBV11-2 with TRBJ2-2; a weak D match, TRBD2 (6 bases). In germline, CDR1 is SGHAT, CDR2 FQNNGV. This CDR3 has 14 amino acids. The germline V and J ends were trimmed by 7 bases and 5 bases, with 14 bases remaining between them.

This chain joins TRBV21-1 and TRBJ1-5; the DNA was not used to check the table's D call, TRBD1. TRBV21-1 is deemed a pseudogene. This CDR3 has 15 amino acids. CDR3 sequence (DNA): TGTGCCAGCAAAGGGGGGACAGCAGAAAATCAGCCCCAGCATTTT. Encoded protein: CASKGGTAENQPQHF.

This chain connects TRBV29-1 to TRBJ1-1, with D possibly TRBD1 on 5 matching bases. Germline V CDR1 and CDR2: SQVTM, ANQGSEA. The V gene lost 0 bases and the J gene lost 4 bases, with 9 bases spanning the gap. The CDR3 consists of 13 residues. The DNA for the CDR3 is TGCAGCGTTGAAGATGGGGCAGTCACTGAAGCTTTCTTT. It is translated as CSVEDGAVTEAFF. Filled out from reference TRBV29-1 and TRBJ1-1, the complete variable domain reads SAVISQKPSRDICQRGTSLTIQCQVDSQVTMMFWYRQQPGQSLTLIATANQGSEATYESGFVIDKFPISRPNLTFSTLTVSNMSPEDSSIYLCSVEDGAVTEAFFGQGTRLTVV.

The chain recombines TRBV18 with TRBJ2-1; 14 bases fit TRBD2. The CDR3 has 16 amino acids. J gave up 10 bases and V 4 bases, and 9 bases lay outside the gene matches. Germline V gene lookup returns CDR1 KGHSH and CDR2 LQKENI. CDR3 region: CASSLDGTSGSGEQFF. The CDR3 bases are TGTGCCAGCTCACTGGACGGGACTAGCGGGAGCGGCGAGCAGTTCTTC.

The chain links TRBV3-1 (or the pseudogene TRBV3-2) to TRBJ2-1; 8 bases map to TRBD2. This CDR3 has 18 amino acids. Germline CDR1 LGHDT, CDR2 YNNKEL (reference sequence). J lost 2 bases, V lost 3 bases, and 12 bases had no gene match. The CDR3 DNA reads as TGTGCCAGCAGCCACGGGGGCCGGGGGGGAGAGGCCTACAATGAGCAGTTCTTC. This translates into CASSHGGRGGEAYNEQFF.

The chain combines TRBV6-2 or TRBV6-3 with TRBJ2-2; unclear D gene. Germline CDR1 and CDR2: MNHEY and SVGEGT. V lost 1 base and J 1 base, leaving 4 bases between the germline ends. The CDR3 covers 14 residues. The CDR3 DNA is TGTGCCAGCAGTTACTTGGTGAACACCGGGGAGCTGTTTTTT. This codes for CASSYLVNTGELFF.

The chain combines TRBV28 with TRBJ2-1; D is possibly TRBD2 (5 bases). Germline V gives CDR1 MDHEN, CDR2 SYDVKM. This CDR3 region has 15 residues. The V and J ends lost 6 bases and 2 bases respectively, with 14 bases between them. The CDR3 bases are TGTGCCAGCAGGGGTCGGGATTCCACCTACAATGAGCAGTTCTTC. It is translated as CASRGRDSTYNEQFF.

V usage is TRBV5-5 and J usage is TRBJ1-4; 7 bases fit TRBD1. Germline CDR1 and CDR2: SGHKS and YYEKEE (reference sequence). This CDR3 has 14 residues. With V trimmed by 0 bases and J by 7 bases, 3 bases remained unmatched. The CDR3 loop is CASSLVPGGEKLFF. CDR3 DNA sequence: TGTGCCAGCAGCTTGGTGCCAGGGGGTGAAAAACTGTTTTTT.

The chain uses TRBV12-3 or TRBV12-4 and TRBJ1-2; D call uncertain. The length of the CDR3 is 12 residues. The V and J ends lost 6 bases and 5 bases respectively, with 10 bases between them. The CDR3 spells CASSLHKYGYTF. The DNA of the CDR3 is TGTGCCAGCAGCCTCCACAAGTATGGCTACACCTTC.

The J gene is TRBJ2-1, the V gene TRBV11-3; D is ambiguous. Between the trimmed V and J ends, which lost 3 bases and 7 bases, there was a span of 7 bases. Per germline, CDR1 SGHNT and CDR2 YENEEA. The CDR3 length is 12 residues. CDR3 loop: CASSLERNEQFF. The CDR3 DNA sequence: TGTGCCAGCAGCTTGGAGAGAAATGAGCAGTTCTTC.

The chain combines TRBV7-3 with TRBJ1-5; perhaps TRBD1 as D (5 bases). The CDR3 has 13 amino acids. CDR1 SGHTA and CDR2 FQGTGA come from the germline V gene. The ends were cut back, 3 bases at V and 7 bases at J, with 10 bases in the middle. CDR3 nucleotide sequence: TGTGCCAGCAGCTTCGGGGCGAAGCAGCCCCAGCATTTT. Translating gives CASSFGAKQPQHF.

The chain joins TRBV4-2 to TRBJ1-5, with 8 bases matching TRBD1. The ends lost 0 bases at V and 7 bases at J; junction bases unmatched: 8. The CDR3 consists of 16 residues. Germline V gives CDR1 LGHNA, CDR2 YNFKEQ. CDR3 nucleotide sequence: TGTGCCAGCAGCCAAGAGACAGGGGTTGGTGAACAGCCCCAGCATTTT. It is translated as CASSQETGVGEQPQHF.

CDR3 DNA: TGTGCCAGCAGGGGGACTAGCGGGAGGACGAACACCGGGGAGCTGTTTTTT. Its protein product is CASRGTSGRTNTGELFF. The rearrangement joins TRBV7-8 to TRBJ2-2; 15 bases are a match to TRBD2. Losses at the gene ends were 6 bases for V and 0 bases for J; bases not matched to a gene: 2. The CDR3 has 17 amino acids. Germline assignment: CDR1 SGHVS and CDR2 FQNEAQ.

On this clone itself: Mismatch with germline at one junction end may stem from a read error. V and J are TRBV7-7 and TRBJ2-3; 9 bases agree with TRBD2. CDR1 and CDR2 from the germline V gene are SSHAT and FNYEAQ (reference sequence). The CDR3 has 16 amino acids. The CDR3 loop reads CASSLGAGGFTDTQYF. In nucleotides, the CDR3 is TGTGCTAGCAGCTTGGGAGCGGGGGGCTTCACAGATACGCAGTATTTT.